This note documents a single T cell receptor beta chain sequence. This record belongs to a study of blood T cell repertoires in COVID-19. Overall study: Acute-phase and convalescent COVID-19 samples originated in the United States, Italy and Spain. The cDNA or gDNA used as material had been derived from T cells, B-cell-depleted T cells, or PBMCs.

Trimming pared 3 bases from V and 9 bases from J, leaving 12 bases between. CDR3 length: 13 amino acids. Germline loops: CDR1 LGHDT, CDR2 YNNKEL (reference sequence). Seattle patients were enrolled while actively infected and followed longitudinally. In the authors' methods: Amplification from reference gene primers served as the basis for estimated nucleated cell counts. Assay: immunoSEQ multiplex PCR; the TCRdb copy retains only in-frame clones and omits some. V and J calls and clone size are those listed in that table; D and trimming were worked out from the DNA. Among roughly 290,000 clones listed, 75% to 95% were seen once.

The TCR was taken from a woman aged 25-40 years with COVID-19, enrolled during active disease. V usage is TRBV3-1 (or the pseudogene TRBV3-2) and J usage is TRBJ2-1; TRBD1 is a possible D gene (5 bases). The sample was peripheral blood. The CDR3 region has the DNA TGTGCCAGCAGCCAGTCAAGGGGTTCTGAGCAGTTCTTC. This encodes CASSQSRGSEQFF.